This T cell receptor beta chain derives from a study of radiotherapy plus CTLA-4 blockade in lung cancer. Across the whole study: Around 18% of enrolled patients responded objectively, and about 30% had disease control. General study findings and limits: Reports state that early shifts in blood T cell clones, with interferon-beta, best predicted response. Once radiotherapy plus ipilimumab had been given, TCR clones derived from tumor expanded in blood.

Trimming took 4 bases from V and 6 from J, leaving 6 bases between them. The CDR3 extends over 12 amino acids. The V gene's germline CDR1 is MGHRA and CDR2 YSYEKL. As to this clone: Antigen: not known.

Profiling relied on immunoSEQ multiplex PCR, and the TCRdb table lists in-frame clones only, not all of them. The sample carries 35,000 to 45,000 clones, approximately 71% recorded once. Each patient with chemo-refractory metastatic non-small-cell lung cancer was treated with focal radiation plus CTLA-4 blockade using ipilimumab. V gene TRBV4-1 combines with J gene TRBJ2-2; D unresolved. The sample in question was peripheral blood, obtained from a patient treated with radiotherapy plus ipilimumab. This receptor was taken from a human donor with non-small cell lung cancer whose response to radiotherapy plus ipilimumab could not be evaluated. The CDR3, as DNA: TGCGCCAGCAGCCCGAGAGCCGGGGAGCTGTTTTTT. Protein product: CASSPRAGELFF.